The 32 T cell receptor beta chains below were found in one sample sequenced in a study of blood T cell repertoires in COVID-19. Assay used: immunoSEQ multiplex PCR; TCRdb lists only in-frame clones, some missing. Among about 230,000 clones listed, roughly 86% were seen once. The specimen was peripheral blood. Receptors were obtained from an older woman with acute or convalescent COVID-19.

The chain recombines TRBV6-1 with TRBJ1-5; unclear D gene. Germline assignment: CDR1 MNHNS and CDR2 SASEGT. The CDR3 extends over 16 amino acids. With 2 bases removed from V and 0 bases from J, the gap between germline ends came to 11 bases. The CDR3 sequence is CASSESPRLSNQPQHF. Here the CDR3 DNA reads TGTGCCAGCAGTGAATCCCCCAGGCTTAGCAATCAGCCCCAGCATTTT.

A remark on this clone: This CDR3 is also generated by other DNA sequences in the sample. V is TRBV5-1 and J is TRBJ1-1; a possible D gene is TRBD1 (5 bases). This CDR3 has 15 residues. Trimming removed 0 bases at V and 5 bases at J, with 14 bases between. CDR1 is SGHRS and CDR2 is YFSETQ in the germline V gene. The CDR3 loop is CASSLGDRGRTEAFF. In DNA form, the CDR3 reads TGCGCCAGCAGCTTGGGTGACAGAGGAAGGACTGAAGCTTTCTTT. Supplemented by reference TRBV5-1 and TRBJ1-1, the full variable domain reads KAGVTQTPRYLIKTRGQQVTLSCSPISGHRSVSWYQQTPGQGLQFLFEYFSETQRNKGNFPGRFSGRQFSNSRSEMNVSTLELGDSALYLCASSLGDRGRTEAFFGQGTRLTVV.

The gene calls are TRBV5-1 and TRBJ1-2, with D possibly TRBD1 on 6 matching bases. There are 16 residues in the CDR3. Per germline, CDR1 SGHRS and CDR2 YFSETQ. The V and J ends lost 0 bases and 4 bases respectively, with 16 bases between them. CDR3 coding DNA: TGCGCCAGCAGCTTGGCGCCGAGTGCAGGGGCCTATGGCTACACCTTC. This gives the protein CASSLAPSAGAYGYTF.

This chain links TRBV28 with TRBJ1-2, with a tentative D call TRBD1 (6 bases). The CDR3 contains 12 residues. Trimming took 8 bases from V and 2 from J, leaving 9 bases between them. Germline V CDR1 and CDR2: MDHEN, SYDVKM. DNA for the CDR3: TGTGCCAGCCTCGGACAGAACTATGGCTACACCTTC. This encodes CASLGQNYGYTF.

The chain recombines TRBV7-9 with TRBJ2-3; 7 bases agree with TRBD1. The CDR3 covers 19 residues. Germline trimming cut 6 bases from V and 0 bases from J; bases unmatched to any gene: 18. Germline V gene sequence: CDR1 SEHNR, CDR2 FQNEAQ (reference sequence). CDR3 amino acids: CASRPLRVMTGQSTDTQYF. The CDR3 bases are TGTGCCAGCAGGCCTCTCCGAGTGATGACAGGGCAGAGCACAGATACGCAGTATTTT.

V is TRBV30 and J is TRBJ2-5; 7 nucleotides align to TRBD2. CDR1 is GTSNPN, CDR2 SVGIG, per germline (reference sequence). The CDR3 totals 12 residues. J gave up 4 bases and V 5 bases, and 4 bases lay outside the gene matches. In nucleotides, the CDR3 is TGTGCCTGGGAGCGGGACTCAGAGACCCAGTACTTC. It is translated as CAWERDSETQYF.

The chain has TRBV28 and TRBJ1-2; tentative D call: TRBD1 (5 bases). This CDR3 spans 14 amino acids. The ends were cut back, 5 bases at V and 4 bases at J, with 14 bases in the middle. Germline CDR1 is MDHEN and CDR2 is SYDVKM. The CDR3 DNA reads TGTGCCAGCAGTACCCTGCGGGGGTCCTATGGCTACACCTTC. The encoded protein is CASSTLRGSYGYTF.

This chain connects TRBV6-5 to TRBJ2-7, with 11 bases identical to TRBD2. V dropped 6 bases and J dropped 0; count of bases not matched to a gene: 4. The CDR3 consists of 15 residues. Germline V gene data show CDR1 as MNHEY and CDR2 as SVGAGI. The CDR3 loop is CASRVAGGSSYEQYF. As DNA, the CDR3 is TGTGCCAGCAGAGTAGCGGGAGGGAGCTCCTACGAGCAGTACTTC.

V gene TRBV7-8 combines with J gene TRBJ1-5; D gene uncertain. The length of the CDR3 is 13 residues. The germline gives CDR1 SGHVS, CDR2 FQNEAQ. Trimming shortened V by 3 bases and J by 7 bases, and 10 bases separated the two germline ends. CDR3 region: CASSLEAFQPQHF. The DNA of the CDR3 is TGTGCCAGCAGCTTGGAGGCCTTCCAGCCCCAGCATTTT.

The V call is TRBV14, the J call TRBJ2-5, with 9 bases identical to TRBD2. The V segment lost 4 bases and the J segment 5 bases; nucleotides outside the gene matches: 5. CDR1 and CDR2 from the germline V gene are SGHDN and FVKESK. The length of the CDR3 is 14 residues. CDR3 protein: CASSLAGAAETQYF. DNA for the CDR3: TGTGCCAGCAGCCTAGCGGGGGCCGCGGAGACCCAGTACTTC.

This rearrangement joins TRBV13 to TRBJ2-3; no clear D gene. Deletions cut 6 bases from V and 0 bases from J, with 4 bases between. From germline, CDR1 is PRHDT and CDR2 FYEKMQ (reference sequence). CDR3 size: 12 residues. The CDR3 DNA sequence: TGTGCCAGCAGGTCTAGCACAGATACGCAGTATTTT. Translation gives CASRSSTDTQYF.

This clone was seen a handful of times. V usage is TRBV5-1 and J usage is TRBJ1-2; 7 nucleotides line up with TRBD1. This CDR3 contains 17 residues. Germline CDR1 is SGHRS and CDR2 is YFSETQ. The J segment lost 7 bases and the V segment lost 0 bases, leaving 15 bases of the junction unmatched. CDR3 loop: CASSLGTRQGNLGGYTF. The CDR3 region has the DNA TGCGCCAGCAGCTTGGGGACGAGACAGGGAAATCTAGGTGGCTACACCTTC. Based on the CDR3 plus reference TRBV5-1 and TRBJ1-2, the full variable domain is KAGVTQTPRYLIKTRGQQVTLSCSPISGHRSVSWYQQTPGQGLQFLFEYFSETQRNKGNFPGRFSGRQFSNSRSEMNVSTLELGDSALYLCASSLGTRQGNLGGYTFGSGTRLTVV.

The J gene is TRBJ2-1, the V gene TRBV15; possibly TRBD2 for D (6 bases). The CDR3 has 15 residues. V dropped 6 bases and J dropped 2 bases, with 14 bases sitting between them. Germline CDR1 is LNHNV and CDR2 is YYDKDF (reference sequence). The CDR3 loop is CATRTWRETYNEQFF. CDR3 in DNA: TGTGCCACCAGAACTTGGCGGGAAACCTACAATGAGCAGTTCTTC.

This chain uses TRBV2 with TRBJ1-5; 7 bases match TRBD1. The CDR3 covers 16 residues. Germline V gene sequence: CDR1 SNHLY, CDR2 FYNNEI. The V segment lost 4 bases and the J segment 5 bases; nucleotides outside the gene matches: 11. CDR3 in amino acids: CASSARGQRSHQPQHF. CDR3 in DNA: TGTGCCAGCAGTGCCCGGGGACAGAGGTCTCATCAGCCCCAGCATTTT.

CDR3 DNA: TGCAGCGCCCTAGAGACTAGCGGGAAAGAGACCCAGTACTTC. Translating gives CSALETSGKETQYF. The gene calls are TRBV29-1 and TRBJ2-5; 11 nucleotides align to TRBD2. Germline V lookup: CDR1 SQVTM, CDR2 ANQGSEA. The V segment lost 7 bases and the J segment 3 bases; nucleotides outside the gene matches: 7. There are 14 residues in the CDR3.

The chain recombines TRBV28 with TRBJ2-1, with a tentative D call TRBD2 (6 bases). Per germline, CDR1 MDHEN and CDR2 SYDVKM. This CDR3 region has 15 residues. The V gene lost 6 bases and the J gene lost 6 bases, with 18 bases spanning the gap. For the CDR3, the DNA is TGTGCCAGCAGCCCCGGTGGGGGGAGAGGCAATGAGCAGTTCTTC. Amino acid sequence: CASSPGGGRGNEQFF.

The V gene is TRBV29-1, the J gene TRBJ2-5; maybe TRBD1 (6 bases). The CDR3 totals 14 residues. The germline V and J ends were trimmed by 4 bases and 3 bases, with 15 bases remaining between them. Germline V lookup: CDR1 SQVTM, CDR2 ANQGSEA. CDR3 in DNA: TGCAGCGTTGGCCGACAGGCAGGCAAAGAGACCCAGTACTTC. Translated, it gives CSVGRQAGKETQYF. The whole variable domain, filled in from reference TRBV29-1 and TRBJ2-5, reads SAVISQKPSRDICQRGTSLTIQCQVDSQVTMMFWYRQQPGQSLTLIATANQGSEATYESGFVIDKFPISRPNLTFSTLTVSNMSPEDSSIYLCSVGRQAGKETQYFGPGTRLLVL.

This clone was observed a single time. The V call is TRBV2, the J call TRBJ1-2, with D tentatively TRBD1 (5 bases). V was pared by 6 bases and J by 4 bases, with 15 bases between. This CDR3 spans 14 amino acids. From germline, CDR1 is SNHLY and CDR2 FYNNEI. DNA of the CDR3: TGTGCCAGCAGAGGGACTTGGGCGAGCTATGGCTACACCTTC. This translates into CASRGTWASYGYTF.

The chain uses TRBV5-6 and TRBJ1-2; a weak D match, TRBD1 (5 bases). Per the germline V gene, CDR1 is SGHDT and CDR2 is YYEEEE. V was cut by 0 bases and J by 4 bases, with 13 bases left in between. The CDR3 has 15 residues. CDR3 sequence (DNA): TGTGCCAGCAGCTTGGTGGGGCCCCTTCCCTATGGCTACACCTTC. It codes for CASSLVGPLPYGYTF.

This chain uses TRBV19 with TRBJ1-2; a weak D match, TRBD1 (5 bases). In germline, CDR1 is LNHDA, CDR2 SQIVND (reference sequence). CDR3 length: 16 amino acids. V lost 5 bases to trimming and J lost 0 bases, with 16 bases between them. CDR3 coding DNA: TGTGCCAGTAGTCTTGAACCGCAGGGAACTAACTATGGCTACACCTTC. Translating gives CASSLEPQGTNYGYTF.

The chain employs TRBV18 and TRBJ2-4; 13 bases match TRBD2. From germline, CDR1 is KGHSH and CDR2 LQKENI. The CDR3 runs 17 residues. V lost 3 bases and J lost 4; bases outside the gene matches: 6. The CDR3 region has the DNA TGTGCCAGCTCACCTTGGGGGACTAGCGGGATAAAAAACATTCAGTACTTC. Its translation is CASSPWGTSGIKNIQYF.

The gene calls are TRBV20-1 and TRBJ2-1, with TRBD2 as a possible D gene (7 bases). V was pared by 6 bases and J by 9 bases, with 9 bases between. The CDR3 covers 10 residues. Germline V gene sequence: CDR1 DFQATT, CDR2 SNEGSKA (reference sequence). The chain's CDR3 is CSAGGAEQFF. CDR3 DNA: TGCAGTGCGGGGGGGGCTGAGCAGTTCTTC.

V usage is TRBV6-5 and J usage is TRBJ1-4; 8 bases agree with TRBD1. Germline CDR1 is MNHEY and CDR2 is SVGAGI. The CDR3 totals 15 residues. Trimming at V came to 5 bases and at J to 8 bases, leaving 10 bases not matched to a gene. The CDR3 DNA reads as TGTGCCAGCAGTCCCCTAACAGGGGGAAAGGAAAAACTGTTTTTT. This translates into CASSPLTGGKEKLFF.

The chain employs TRBV5-1 and TRBJ2-2, with 7 bases aligning to TRBD1. Trimming removed 1 base from V and 5 bases from J; junction bases left unmatched: 5. Per germline, CDR1 SGHRS and CDR2 YFSETQ. This CDR3 comprises 15 residues. The CDR3 DNA sequence: TGCGCCAGCAGCTTGCAGGGGGTAGGGACCGGGGAGCTGTTTTTT. Its translation is CASSLQGVGTGELFF. The entire variable domain, with the rest obtained from reference TRBV5-1 and TRBJ2-2, is as follows: KAGVTQTPRYLIKTRGQQVTLSCSPISGHRSVSWYQQTPGQGLQFLFEYFSETQRNKGNFPGRFSGRQFSNSRSEMNVSTLELGDSALYLCASSLQGVGTGELFFGEGSRLTVL.

This rearrangement joins TRBV10-1 to TRBJ1-4; 10 bases line up with TRBD1. Trimming removed 2 bases from V and 2 bases from J; junction bases left unmatched: 2. The CDR3 sequence is 16 residues long. In germline, CDR1 is WNHNN, CDR2 SYGVQD (reference sequence). CDR3 sequence (DNA): TGCGCCAGCAGTGAGCCGGGACAGGGGACTAATGAAAAACTGTTTTTT. Its translation: CASSEPGQGTNEKLFF.

The CDR3 coding sequence is TGCGCCAGCAGAGGGGGCCAGACGCATAATTCACCCCTCCACTTT. Encoded protein: CASRGGQTHNSPLHF. This chain connects TRBV5-1 to TRBJ1-6, with 7 bases matching TRBD1. Unmatched junction bases numbered 7, after V lost 5 bases and J lost 5 bases. Germline V gene data show CDR1 as SGHRS and CDR2 as YFSETQ. The CDR3 runs to 15 residues.

The genes are TRBV5-4 and TRBJ2-1; 9 bases are shared with TRBD2. This CDR3 comprises 15 residues. Germline-derived CDR1 and CDR2 are SGHNT and YYREEE (reference sequence). The V gene end was trimmed by 4 bases and the J gene end by 14 bases; junction bases not matched to a gene: 16. The CDR3: CASSRGGTSQGVEFF. In nucleotides, the CDR3 is TGTGCCAGCAGCAGAGGCGGGACTAGCCAAGGCGTTGAGTTCTTC.

The V gene is TRBV19, the J gene TRBJ1-5, with 10 bases lining up with TRBD1. This CDR3 region has 14 residues. Looked up from germline, CDR1 is LNHDA and CDR2 is SQIVND (reference sequence). The J segment lost 6 bases and the V segment lost 6 bases, leaving 5 bases of the junction unmatched. The CDR3 loop is CASRGTGASQPQHF. CDR3 coding DNA: TGTGCCAGTAGGGGGACAGGGGCAAGTCAGCCCCAGCATTTT.

The rearrangement joins TRBV5-3 to TRBJ1-3, with D possibly being TRBD1 (5 bases). TRBV5-3 is an ORF for which the function is uncertain. V lost 3 bases to trimming and J lost 10 bases, with 14 bases between them. The CDR3 contains 13 residues. The DNA for the CDR3 is TGTGCCAGAAGCTGCGACAGTCCTGGGACCATATATTTT. Translating it yields CARSCDSPGTIYF.

This clone has a single count. The chain couples TRBV4-2 to TRBJ1-2, with 9 bases lining up with TRBD1. Unmatched junction bases numbered 7, after V lost 0 bases and J lost 8 bases. CDR1 and CDR2 from the germline V gene are LGHNA and YNFKEQ. CDR3 length: 15 amino acids. CDR3 loop: CASSQDRGDREGYTF. In nucleotides, the CDR3 is TGTGCCAGCAGCCAAGATAGGGGGGACAGGGAAGGCTACACCTTC.

The chain combines TRBV3-1 (or the pseudogene TRBV3-2) with TRBJ2-1, with 9 bases fitting TRBD2. Per germline, CDR1 LGHDT and CDR2 YNNKEL (reference sequence). CDR3 length: 16 amino acids. J gave up 6 bases and V 1 base, and 7 bases lay outside the gene matches. For the CDR3, the DNA is TGTGCCAGCAGCCAAGGAATTAGCGGGAGACCCAATGAGCAGTTCTTC. Amino acids: CASSQGISGRPNEQFF.

This sequence joins TRBV5-1 and TRBJ1-2; D is ambiguous. Trimming removed 5 bases at V and 0 bases at J, with 11 bases between. Germline V gene data show CDR1 as SGHRS and CDR2 as YFSETQ. CDR3 length equals 14 residues. CDR3 DNA sequence: TGCGCCAGCAGGGTGGAGCCAGCTAACTATGGCTACACCTTC. It translates to CASRVEPANYGYTF.